The sequence of this T cell receptor beta chain was determined in a study of cytomegalovirus exposure and HLA in healthy donors. Points from the study as a whole: The study designated fewer than 200 TCR beta chains cytomegalovirus-associated. The study dropped some indistinguishable V segments, TRBV6-2 and TRBV6-3 among them. In a later analysis, CMV-associated beta chains were mostly HLA-associated, it appeared.

This clone occurred a few times. The antigen remains unidentified. Primers for the PCR totalled 60 Vbeta and 13 Jbeta. Using immunoSEQ multiplex PCR, the repertoire was profiled, and TCRdb retains in-frame clones only, with some absent. The data contain about 93,000 clones, approximately 68% of them singletons. The CDR3 runs 16 residues. The V and J ends lost 0 bases and 4 bases, in that order; junction bases with no gene match: 8. CDR1 is SGHNT and CDR2 is YYREEE in the germline V gene (reference sequence). The source material was PBMCs. V is TRBV5-4 and J is TRBJ2-3, with 7 bases aligning to TRBD1. The source is a boy between 10 and 17 years old in good health and CMV-seropositive. CDR3 in amino acids: CASSLEGGLGADTQYF. The CDR3, as DNA: TGTGCCAGCAGCTTGGAAGGGGGCCTTGGGGCAGATACGCAGTATTTT.